These 8 T cell receptor beta chains came from one sample sequenced in a study of regulatory T cells in long-lasting Graves disease. Combining iRepertoire HTBI primers with Arm-PCR of CDR3 regions, the authors built TCR beta libraries. One entry per CDR3 protein results from TCRdb running MiXCR on the multiplex PCR reads. The data hold 390,000 or so distinct CDR3 sequences, with approximately 10% observed a single time. As for time point: newly diagnosed GD, antithyroid drugs for less than 3 months. After RNA was extracted from PBMCs, the TCR library was made from it. These records were also assigned to another study, of T cells in Graves' hyperthyroidism and ophthalmopathy.

The material was peripheral blood mononuclear cells (PBMCs), obtained at new diagnosis, from a patient treated with antithyroid drugs. The receptors stem from a woman between 18 and 29 years old with Graves disease.

A few counts support this clonotype. The chain uses TRBV20-1 and TRBJ2-2; tentative D call: TRBD2 (5 bases). Germline CDR1 DFQATT, CDR2 SNEGSKA (reference sequence). The CDR3 sequence is 16 residues long. Trimming took 0 bases from V and 0 from J, leaving 11 bases between them. The CDR3 region has the DNA TGCAGTGCTAGAGAAGGGAGCCAGCCGAACACCGGGGAGCTGTTTTTT. Amino acid sequence: CSAREGSQPNTGELFF.

The chain links TRBV6-1 to TRBJ1-1; a possible D gene is TRBD1 (6 bases). Trimming took 6 bases from V and 0 from J, leaving 14 bases between them. CDR3 size: 15 residues. Germline V lookup: CDR1 MNHNS, CDR2 SASEGT. CDR3 sequence reads: CASSRKQGLNTEAFF. The DNA of the CDR3 is TGTGCCAGCAGCCGGAAACAGGGCCTGAACACTGAAGCTTTCTTT.

This clonotype has only a few counts. V is TRBV20-1 and J is TRBJ2-1; TRBD2 agrees at 8 bases. The J segment lost 3 bases and the V segment lost 3 bases, leaving 4 bases of the junction unmatched. Germline lookup yields CDR1 DFQATT and CDR2 SNEGSKA (reference sequence). The CDR3 runs 14 residues. The CDR3 reads CSASRRGVYNEQFF. DNA for the CDR3: TGCAGTGCTAGCCGGCGGGGGGTCTACAATGAGCAGTTCTTC.

This chain joins TRBV6-5 and TRBJ1-1, with D uncertain. The CDR3 extends over 13 amino acids. V was clipped by 0 bases and J by 7 bases, with 9 bases between them. Per germline, CDR1 MNHEY and CDR2 SVGAGI. The CDR3 protein is CASSYSIWSEAFF. In DNA form, the CDR3 reads TGTGCCAGCAGTTACTCGATATGGAGTGAAGCTTTCTTT.

This clonotype was detected ten times or more. This sequence joins TRBV20-1 and TRBJ2-1, with 7 bases lining up with TRBD2. Germline-derived CDR1 and CDR2 are DFQATT and SNEGSKA (reference sequence). The CDR3 is 20 amino acids. The junction had 23 bases not matched to a gene; V was cut back by 3 bases and J by 3 bases. CDR3 loop: CSASGNALTGGKKRYNEQFF. The CDR3, as DNA: TGCAGTGCTAGTGGGAACGCGCTAACGGGGGGAAAAAAGCGCTACAATGAGCAGTTCTTC.

Details on this clonotype: A single base separates this from a much larger clone, so it may be a read error. It is likely a read error, because the conserved phenylalanine at the end of the CDR3 is missing. CDR3 in amino acids: CASSPLTGFGNTIYL. CDR3 coding DNA: TGTGCCAGCTCACCCCTGACAGGGTTCGGAAACACCATATATTTG. The chain uses TRBV18 and TRBJ1-3; 7 nucleotides match TRBD1. After removal of 3 bases from V and 4 bases from J, the junction contained 6 bases not matched to a gene. CDR1 KGHSH and CDR2 LQKENI come from the germline V gene. CDR3 length: 15 residues.

V is TRBV20-1 and J is TRBJ1-5, with D tentatively TRBD1 (6 bases). Germline CDR1 and CDR2: DFQATT and SNEGSKA (reference sequence). V was pared by 7 bases and J by 0 bases, with 19 bases between. This CDR3 has 16 amino acids. CDR3 sequence reads: CSVRGTNTYSNQPQHF. The CDR3 region has the DNA TGCAGTGTAAGAGGGACAAATACTTATAGCAATCAGCCCCAGCATTTT.

This clonotype was detected a few times. The chain employs TRBV12-3 or TRBV12-4 and TRBJ1-1; D perhaps matches TRBD1 (6 bases). The CDR3 has 12 residues. Trimming pared 11 bases from V and 5 bases from J, leaving 15 bases between. The CDR3, as DNA: TGTGCCTCGGAACAGGGAGGAACTGAAGCTTTCTTT. Translation gives CASEQGGTEAFF.